This TCR beta chain is drawn from a study of blood T cell repertoires in COVID-19. At the level of the study: Acute-phase and convalescent COVID-19 samples originated in the United States, Italy and Spain.

The V and J ends lost 4 bases and 5 bases, in that order; junction bases with no gene match: 4. This CDR3 spans 13 amino acids. The germline V gene has CDR1 SEHNR and CDR2 FQNEAQ (reference sequence). Cohorts were determined from participant-reported clinical history. Two consecutive negative NP/OP PCR tests, clearance, or resolved symptoms defined Cohort 3 recovery. Original data processing: Researchers report that nucleated cell counts were estimated from reference gene primer amplification. Here immunoSEQ multiplex PCR was the method, and the copy in TCRdb shows in-frame clones only, minus some. The V and J calls and clone size were taken over from that table, and D and trimming were inferred from the DNA. This repertoire shows 200,000 to 250,000 clones, about nine tenths found once; its top ten account for 1.5% to 2%.

The sample taken for sequencing was PBMCs or T cells enriched from blood (not recorded which). V gene TRBV7-9 combines with J gene TRBJ1-1, with TRBD1 matching 7 bases. The origin of this receptor is a young woman who had recovered from COVID-19. The CDR3, as DNA: TGTGCCAGCAGCTCGGGACAGAGGACTGAAGCTTTCTTT. It specifies CASSSGQRTEAFF.